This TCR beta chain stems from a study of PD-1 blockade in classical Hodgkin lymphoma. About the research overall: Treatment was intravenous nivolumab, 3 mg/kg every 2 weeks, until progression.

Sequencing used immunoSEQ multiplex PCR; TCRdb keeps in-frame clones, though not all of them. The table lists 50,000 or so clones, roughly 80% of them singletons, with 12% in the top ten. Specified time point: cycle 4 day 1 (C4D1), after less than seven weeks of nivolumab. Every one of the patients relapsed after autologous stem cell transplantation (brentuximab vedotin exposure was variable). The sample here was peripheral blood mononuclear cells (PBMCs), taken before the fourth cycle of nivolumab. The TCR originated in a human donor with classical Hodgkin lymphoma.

CDR3 nucleotides: TGTGCCAGCAGGGAAAGGGGGGAAACCTACAATGAGCAGTTCTTC. Residues: CASRERGETYNEQFF. The chain links TRBV28 to TRBJ2-1; D tentatively fits TRBD1 or TRBD2 (6 bases each). The CDR3 spans 15 residues. Germline-derived CDR1 and CDR2 are MDHEN and SYDVKM. V lost 6 bases, J lost 2 bases, and 14 bases lay in between.